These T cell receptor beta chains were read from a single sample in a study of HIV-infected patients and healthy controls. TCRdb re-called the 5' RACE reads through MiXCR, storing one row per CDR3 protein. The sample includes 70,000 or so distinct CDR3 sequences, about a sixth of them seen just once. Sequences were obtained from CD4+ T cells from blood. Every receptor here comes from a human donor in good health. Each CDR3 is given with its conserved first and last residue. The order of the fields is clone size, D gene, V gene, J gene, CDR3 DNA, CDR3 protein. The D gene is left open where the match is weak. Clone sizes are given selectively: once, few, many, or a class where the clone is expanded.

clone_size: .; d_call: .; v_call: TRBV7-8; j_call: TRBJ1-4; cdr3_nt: TGTGCCAGCAGCGGGGACAAAAATGAAAAACTGTTTTTT; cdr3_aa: CASSGDKNEKLFF
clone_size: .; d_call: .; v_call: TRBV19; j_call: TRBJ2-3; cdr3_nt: TGTGCCAGTAGTAAAGGGGGAGGAGGCGGGACAGTAGATACGCAGTATTTT; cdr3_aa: CASSKGGGGGTVDTQYF
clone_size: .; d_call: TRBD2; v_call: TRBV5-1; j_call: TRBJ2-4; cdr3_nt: TGCGCCAGCAGCGGAAGCGGGGCCCAGTACTTC; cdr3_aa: CASSGSGAQYF
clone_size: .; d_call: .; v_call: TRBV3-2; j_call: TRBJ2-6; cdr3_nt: TGTGCCAGCAGCCAAGATCGCGTATTCTCCCTCTCTGGGGCCAACGTCCTGACTTTC; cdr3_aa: CASSQDRVFSLSGANVLTF
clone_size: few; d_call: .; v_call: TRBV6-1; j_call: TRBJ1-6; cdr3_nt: TGTGCCAGCAGACGAGAGGCAGGCAATAATTCACCCCTCCACTTT; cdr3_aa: CASRREAGNNSPLHF
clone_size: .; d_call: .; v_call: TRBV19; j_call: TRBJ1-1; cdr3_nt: TGTGCCAGTAAGGGCCTTATGAACACTGAAGCTTTCTTT; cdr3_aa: CASKGLMNTEAFF
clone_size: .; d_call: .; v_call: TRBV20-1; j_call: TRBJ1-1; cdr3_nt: TGCAGTGCTAGATGGACCTTGGAAGCTTTCTTT; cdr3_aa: CSARWTLEAFF
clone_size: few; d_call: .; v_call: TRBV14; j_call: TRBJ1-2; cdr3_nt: TGTGCCAGCAGCCAAGAGGTTTTCGGGACCCAAAGGAGGCACTATGGCTACACCTTC; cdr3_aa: CASSQEVFGTQRRHYGYTF
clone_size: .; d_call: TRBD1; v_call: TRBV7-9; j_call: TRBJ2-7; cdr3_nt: TGTGCCAGCAGCCCCTCAGGACAGGGGAATGCGGGGCAGTACTTC; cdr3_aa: CASSPSGQGNAGQYF
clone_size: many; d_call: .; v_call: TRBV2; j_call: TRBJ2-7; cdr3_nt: TGTGCCAGCGGCAGGGAATACGAGCAGTACTTC; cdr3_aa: CASGREYEQYF
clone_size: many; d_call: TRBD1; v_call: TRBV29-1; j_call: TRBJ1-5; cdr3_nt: TGCAGCGTCGGGACAGGGCATAGCAATCAGCCCCAGCATTTT; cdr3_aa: CSVGTGHSNQPQHF
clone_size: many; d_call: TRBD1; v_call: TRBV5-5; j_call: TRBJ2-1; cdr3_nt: TGTGCCAGCAGCCAACAACGACAGGGTTTGAGCAATGAGCAGTTCTTC; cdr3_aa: CASSQQRQGLSNEQFF
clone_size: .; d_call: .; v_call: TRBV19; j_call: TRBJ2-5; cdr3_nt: TGTGCCACCCGACAGAACCAAGAGACCCAGTACTTC; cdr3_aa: CATRQNQETQYF